This TCR beta chain comes out of a study of monozygotic twins with inflammatory bowel disease. This CDR3 has 17 amino acids. Germline CDR1 reads SGHRS; CDR2 reads YFSETQ. TCRdb reprocessed the 5' RACE reads and stores each CDR3 protein as one record, lacking DNA. The data show some 440,000 distinct CDR3 sequences, and the top ten clones hold around 2.4%. The origin of this receptor is a human donor with ulcerative colitis or Crohn's disease, or a healthy co-twin of an affected twin (not recorded which). The chain has TRBV5-1 and TRBJ2-3; the TRBD2 assignment by TCRdb is unverifiable without DNA. The sample consisted of blood. The CDR3 region is CASSLGGSGRGPDTQYF.